This section outlines one T cell receptor beta chain sequence together with its context. Its antigen is not identified. This specimen comes from a study of shared clonotypes between healthy human individuals. Several immunoSEQ plates received, in even portions, the genomic DNA of each subset. Assay used: immunoSEQ multiplex PCR; TCRdb lists only in-frame clones, some missing. The data contain over a million clones, about three quarters of them singletons. Findings of the study overall: Since donors were few, the genetic and exposure-history diversity represented was limited.

Participating donors were healthy, HIV-negative adults free of recent acute infections or vaccinations. Per the germline V gene, CDR1 is SEHNR and CDR2 is FQNEAQ (reference sequence). V was pared by 2 bases and J by 9 bases, with 17 bases between. The CDR3 extends over 14 amino acids. Sequenced material: memory CD4+ T cells sorted from blood. Subset: CD45RA-negative fraction. This chain uses TRBV7-9 with TRBJ2-7; the D gene is possibly TRBD1 (6 bases). The receptor was derived from a man between 18 and 29 years old in good health. CDR3 sequence reads: CASSLSTGRVWQYF. CDR3 coding DNA: TGTGCCAGCAGCTTATCGACAGGTAGAGTTTGGCAGTACTTC. Full variable domain (rest looked up from reference TRBV7-9 and TRBJ2-7): DTGVSQNPRHKITKRGQNVTFRCDPISEHNRLYWYRQTLGQGPEFLTYFQNEAQLEKSRLLSDRFSAERPKGSFSTLEIQRTEQGDSAMYLCASSLSTGRVWQYFGPGTRLTVT.